This TCR beta chain was sequenced during a study of PD-L1 blockade in urothelial cancer. On the study more broadly: Analyzed time points were 3 weeks (second dose) and 6 weeks after therapy began.

Trimming cost V 8 bases and J 4 bases; bases outside gene matches: 5. This CDR3 has 13 amino acids. Germline V gene lookup returns CDR1 MNHEY and CDR2 SVGAGI. Produced via immunoSEQ multiplex PCR; TCRdb's table is partial and in-frame only. Among 85,000 to 90,000 clones listed, more than 90% were seen once. The chain is built from TRBV6-5 and TRBJ2-5; 9 positions match TRBD2. Sample: PBMCs, taken around atezolizumab (anti-PD-L1) treatment. The receptor's source is a man between 60 and 75 years old with urothelial cancer. CDR3 sequence (DNA): TGTGCCAGCCGGCGGGGGGGAGGAGAGACCCAGTACTTC. Its translation: CASRRGGGETQYF.